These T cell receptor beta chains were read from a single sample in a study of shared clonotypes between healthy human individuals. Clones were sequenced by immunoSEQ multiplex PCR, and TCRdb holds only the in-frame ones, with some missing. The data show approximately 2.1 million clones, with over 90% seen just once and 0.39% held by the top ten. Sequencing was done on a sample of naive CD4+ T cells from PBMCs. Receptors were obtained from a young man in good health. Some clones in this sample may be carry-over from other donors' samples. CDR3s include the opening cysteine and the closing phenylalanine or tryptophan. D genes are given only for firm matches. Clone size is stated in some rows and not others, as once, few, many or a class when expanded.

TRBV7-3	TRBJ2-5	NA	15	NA	TGTGCCAGCAGCCCCGCGGGGCGTCGTGAAGAGACCCAGTACTTC	CASSPAGRREETQYF
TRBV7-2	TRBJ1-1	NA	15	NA	TGTGCCAGCACCACTCAACCGATCAATGGGGTGAGAGCTTTCTTT	CASTTQPINGVRAFF
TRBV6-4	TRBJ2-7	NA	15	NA	TGTGCCAGCAGTGACTCGACAGGCCTAGTCTACGAGCAGTACTTC	CASSDSTGLVYEQYF
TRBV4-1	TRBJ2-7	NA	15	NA	TGCGCCAGCAGCCAAGGAGGCGGGGACTCCTACGAGCAGTACTTC	CASSQGGGDSYEQYF
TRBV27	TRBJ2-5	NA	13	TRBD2	TGTGCCAGCGCCGGGACTAGCCGAGAGACCCAGTACTTC	CASAGTSRETQYF
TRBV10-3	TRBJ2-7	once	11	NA	TGTGCCATCAGAGAAGCCGGCGAGCAGTACTTC	CAIREAGEQYF
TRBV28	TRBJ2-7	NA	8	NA	TGTCGGGGAGGCGAGCAGTACTTC	CRGGEQYF
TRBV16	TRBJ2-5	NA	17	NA	TGTGCCAGCAGCCAAGTGGTGCTCACCGGGGTACAAGAGACCCAGTACTTC	CASSQVVLTGVQETQYF
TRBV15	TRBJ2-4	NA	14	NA	TGTGCCACCAGCAGAGGGGGGGACCAAAACATTCAGTACTTC	CATSRGGDQNIQYF
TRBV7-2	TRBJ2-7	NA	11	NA	TGTGCCAGCAGCCAGACTGGCGAGCAGTACTTC	CASSQTGEQYF